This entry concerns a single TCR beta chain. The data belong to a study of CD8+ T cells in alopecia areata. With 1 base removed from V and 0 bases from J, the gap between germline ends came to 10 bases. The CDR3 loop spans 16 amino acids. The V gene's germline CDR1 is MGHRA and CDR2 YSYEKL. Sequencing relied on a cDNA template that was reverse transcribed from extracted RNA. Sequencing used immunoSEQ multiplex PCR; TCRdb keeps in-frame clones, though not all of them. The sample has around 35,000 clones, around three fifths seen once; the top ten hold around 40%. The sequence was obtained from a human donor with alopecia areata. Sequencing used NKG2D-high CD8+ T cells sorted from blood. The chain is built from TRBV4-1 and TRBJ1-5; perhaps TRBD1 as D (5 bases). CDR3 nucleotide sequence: TGCGCCAGCAGCCAAGGGGGGACGGATAGCAATCAGCCCCAGCATTTT. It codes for CASSQGGTDSNQPQHF.